The subject of this entry is one T cell receptor beta chain. What it binds is unknown. This sample was taken from a study of B cell selection in AIRE deficiency. The study's findings and limits: About 30.6% of healthy-shared Treg sequences were found among patient Tconv cells. CDR3s were shorter in shared Treg sequences, reflecting few non-templated nucleotide insertions. TCRbeta-only data showed less than 45% of shared healthy Treg sequences in healthy Tconv.

CD4+CD127+ cells were sorted as the conventional CD4 T cells. The V end lost 3 bases, the J end lost 0 bases, and 10 bases lay between the germline ends. This CDR3 spans 15 amino acids. The germline V gene has CDR1 SEHNR and CDR2 FQNEAQ (reference sequence). Here immunoSEQ multiplex PCR was the method, and the copy in TCRdb shows in-frame clones only, minus some. Here the sample spans tens of thousands of clones, about 96% being singletons. The material sequenced was CD4+CD127+ conventional T cells sorted from PBMCs. The gene calls are TRBV7-9 and TRBJ2-3, with a weak D call TRBD1 (5 bases). The clonotype was recovered from a human donor in good health. CDR3 DNA sequence: TGTGCCAGCAGCTTCCAAGGGGCCAGCACAGATACGCAGTATTTT. Its translation: CASSFQGASTDTQYF.